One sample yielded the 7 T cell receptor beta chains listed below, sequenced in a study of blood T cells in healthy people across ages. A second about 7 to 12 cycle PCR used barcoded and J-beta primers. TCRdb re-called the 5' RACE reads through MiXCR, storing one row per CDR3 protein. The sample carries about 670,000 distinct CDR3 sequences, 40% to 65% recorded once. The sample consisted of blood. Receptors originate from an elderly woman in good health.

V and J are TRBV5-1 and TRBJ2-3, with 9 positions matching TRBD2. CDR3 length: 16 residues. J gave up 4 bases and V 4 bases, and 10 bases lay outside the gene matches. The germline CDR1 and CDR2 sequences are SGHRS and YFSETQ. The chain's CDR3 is CASSLRLSGGSDTQYF. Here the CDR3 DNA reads TGCGCCAGCAGCCTACGACTAAGCGGGGGGTCAGATACGCAGTATTTT.

CDR3 amino acids: CASSLDLAGGYNEQFF. The CDR3 DNA reads TGCGCCAGCAGCTTGGACCTAGCGGGAGGGTACAATGAGCAGTTCTTC. This sequence joins TRBV5-1 and TRBJ2-1, with 12 bases aligning to TRBD2. Per the germline V gene, CDR1 is SGHRS and CDR2 is YFSETQ. V shed 0 bases and J 4 bases; nucleotides not matched to a gene: 2. The CDR3 totals 16 residues. Drawing the rest from reference TRBV5-1 and TRBJ2-1, the complete variable domain is KAGVTQTPRYLIKTRGQQVTLSCSPISGHRSVSWYQQTPGQGLQFLFEYFSETQRNKGNFPGRFSGRQFSNSRSEMNVSTLELGDSALYLCASSLDLAGGYNEQFFGPGTRLTVL.

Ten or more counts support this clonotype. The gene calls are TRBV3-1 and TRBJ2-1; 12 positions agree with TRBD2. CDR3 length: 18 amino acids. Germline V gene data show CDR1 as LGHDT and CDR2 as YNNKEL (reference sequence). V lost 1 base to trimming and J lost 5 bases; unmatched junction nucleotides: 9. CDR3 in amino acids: CASSQVRTSGIGNNEQFF. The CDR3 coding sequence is TGTGCCAGCAGCCAAGTGAGGACTAGCGGGATCGGGAACAATGAGCAGTTCTTC.

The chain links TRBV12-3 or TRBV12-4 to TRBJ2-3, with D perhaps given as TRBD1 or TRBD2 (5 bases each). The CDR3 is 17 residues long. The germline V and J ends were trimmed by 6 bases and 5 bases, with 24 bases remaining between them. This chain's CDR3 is CASSNPGIGAFVDTQYF. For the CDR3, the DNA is TGTGCCAGCAGCAACCCGGGGATCGGGGCGTTTGTAGATACGCAGTATTTT.

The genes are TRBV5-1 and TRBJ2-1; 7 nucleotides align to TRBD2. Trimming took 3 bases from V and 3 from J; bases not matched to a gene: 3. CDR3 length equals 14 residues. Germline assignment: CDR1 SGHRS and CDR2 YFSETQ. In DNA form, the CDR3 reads TGCGCCAGCAGCTCCGCTAGCGGCTACAATGAGCAGTTCTTC. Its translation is CASSSASGYNEQFF.

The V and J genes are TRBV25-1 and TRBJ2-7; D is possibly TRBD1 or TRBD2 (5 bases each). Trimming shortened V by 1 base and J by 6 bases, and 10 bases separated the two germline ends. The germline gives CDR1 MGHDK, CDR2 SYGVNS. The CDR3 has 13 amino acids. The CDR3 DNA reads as TGTGCCAGCAGTGAATTCGGGGCTGGCGAGCAGTACTTC. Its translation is CASSEFGAGEQYF.

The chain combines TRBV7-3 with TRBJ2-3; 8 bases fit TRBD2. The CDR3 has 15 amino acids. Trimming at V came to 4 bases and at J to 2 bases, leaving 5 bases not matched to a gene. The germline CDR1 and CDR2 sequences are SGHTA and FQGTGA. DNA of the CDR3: TGTGCCAGCAGCTGGGGTAGCGGGAACACAGATACGCAGTATTTT. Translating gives CASSWGSGNTDTQYF.